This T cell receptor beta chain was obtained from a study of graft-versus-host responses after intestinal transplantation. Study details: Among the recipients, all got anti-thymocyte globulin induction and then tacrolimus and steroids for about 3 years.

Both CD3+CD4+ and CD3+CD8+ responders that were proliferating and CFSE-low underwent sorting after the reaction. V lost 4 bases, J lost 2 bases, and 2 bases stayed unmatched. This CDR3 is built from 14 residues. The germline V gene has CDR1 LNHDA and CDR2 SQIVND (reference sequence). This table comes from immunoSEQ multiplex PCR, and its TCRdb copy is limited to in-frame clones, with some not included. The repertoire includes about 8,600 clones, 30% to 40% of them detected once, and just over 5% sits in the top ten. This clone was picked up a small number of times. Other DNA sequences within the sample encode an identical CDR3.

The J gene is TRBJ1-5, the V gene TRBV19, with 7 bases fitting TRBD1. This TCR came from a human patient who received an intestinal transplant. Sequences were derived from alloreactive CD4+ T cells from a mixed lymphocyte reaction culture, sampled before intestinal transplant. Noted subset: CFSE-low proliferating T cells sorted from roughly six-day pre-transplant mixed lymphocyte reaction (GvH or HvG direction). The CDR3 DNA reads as TGTGCCAGTAGTACAGGACAGGGCAATCAGCCCCAGCATTTT. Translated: CASSTGQGNQPQHF.